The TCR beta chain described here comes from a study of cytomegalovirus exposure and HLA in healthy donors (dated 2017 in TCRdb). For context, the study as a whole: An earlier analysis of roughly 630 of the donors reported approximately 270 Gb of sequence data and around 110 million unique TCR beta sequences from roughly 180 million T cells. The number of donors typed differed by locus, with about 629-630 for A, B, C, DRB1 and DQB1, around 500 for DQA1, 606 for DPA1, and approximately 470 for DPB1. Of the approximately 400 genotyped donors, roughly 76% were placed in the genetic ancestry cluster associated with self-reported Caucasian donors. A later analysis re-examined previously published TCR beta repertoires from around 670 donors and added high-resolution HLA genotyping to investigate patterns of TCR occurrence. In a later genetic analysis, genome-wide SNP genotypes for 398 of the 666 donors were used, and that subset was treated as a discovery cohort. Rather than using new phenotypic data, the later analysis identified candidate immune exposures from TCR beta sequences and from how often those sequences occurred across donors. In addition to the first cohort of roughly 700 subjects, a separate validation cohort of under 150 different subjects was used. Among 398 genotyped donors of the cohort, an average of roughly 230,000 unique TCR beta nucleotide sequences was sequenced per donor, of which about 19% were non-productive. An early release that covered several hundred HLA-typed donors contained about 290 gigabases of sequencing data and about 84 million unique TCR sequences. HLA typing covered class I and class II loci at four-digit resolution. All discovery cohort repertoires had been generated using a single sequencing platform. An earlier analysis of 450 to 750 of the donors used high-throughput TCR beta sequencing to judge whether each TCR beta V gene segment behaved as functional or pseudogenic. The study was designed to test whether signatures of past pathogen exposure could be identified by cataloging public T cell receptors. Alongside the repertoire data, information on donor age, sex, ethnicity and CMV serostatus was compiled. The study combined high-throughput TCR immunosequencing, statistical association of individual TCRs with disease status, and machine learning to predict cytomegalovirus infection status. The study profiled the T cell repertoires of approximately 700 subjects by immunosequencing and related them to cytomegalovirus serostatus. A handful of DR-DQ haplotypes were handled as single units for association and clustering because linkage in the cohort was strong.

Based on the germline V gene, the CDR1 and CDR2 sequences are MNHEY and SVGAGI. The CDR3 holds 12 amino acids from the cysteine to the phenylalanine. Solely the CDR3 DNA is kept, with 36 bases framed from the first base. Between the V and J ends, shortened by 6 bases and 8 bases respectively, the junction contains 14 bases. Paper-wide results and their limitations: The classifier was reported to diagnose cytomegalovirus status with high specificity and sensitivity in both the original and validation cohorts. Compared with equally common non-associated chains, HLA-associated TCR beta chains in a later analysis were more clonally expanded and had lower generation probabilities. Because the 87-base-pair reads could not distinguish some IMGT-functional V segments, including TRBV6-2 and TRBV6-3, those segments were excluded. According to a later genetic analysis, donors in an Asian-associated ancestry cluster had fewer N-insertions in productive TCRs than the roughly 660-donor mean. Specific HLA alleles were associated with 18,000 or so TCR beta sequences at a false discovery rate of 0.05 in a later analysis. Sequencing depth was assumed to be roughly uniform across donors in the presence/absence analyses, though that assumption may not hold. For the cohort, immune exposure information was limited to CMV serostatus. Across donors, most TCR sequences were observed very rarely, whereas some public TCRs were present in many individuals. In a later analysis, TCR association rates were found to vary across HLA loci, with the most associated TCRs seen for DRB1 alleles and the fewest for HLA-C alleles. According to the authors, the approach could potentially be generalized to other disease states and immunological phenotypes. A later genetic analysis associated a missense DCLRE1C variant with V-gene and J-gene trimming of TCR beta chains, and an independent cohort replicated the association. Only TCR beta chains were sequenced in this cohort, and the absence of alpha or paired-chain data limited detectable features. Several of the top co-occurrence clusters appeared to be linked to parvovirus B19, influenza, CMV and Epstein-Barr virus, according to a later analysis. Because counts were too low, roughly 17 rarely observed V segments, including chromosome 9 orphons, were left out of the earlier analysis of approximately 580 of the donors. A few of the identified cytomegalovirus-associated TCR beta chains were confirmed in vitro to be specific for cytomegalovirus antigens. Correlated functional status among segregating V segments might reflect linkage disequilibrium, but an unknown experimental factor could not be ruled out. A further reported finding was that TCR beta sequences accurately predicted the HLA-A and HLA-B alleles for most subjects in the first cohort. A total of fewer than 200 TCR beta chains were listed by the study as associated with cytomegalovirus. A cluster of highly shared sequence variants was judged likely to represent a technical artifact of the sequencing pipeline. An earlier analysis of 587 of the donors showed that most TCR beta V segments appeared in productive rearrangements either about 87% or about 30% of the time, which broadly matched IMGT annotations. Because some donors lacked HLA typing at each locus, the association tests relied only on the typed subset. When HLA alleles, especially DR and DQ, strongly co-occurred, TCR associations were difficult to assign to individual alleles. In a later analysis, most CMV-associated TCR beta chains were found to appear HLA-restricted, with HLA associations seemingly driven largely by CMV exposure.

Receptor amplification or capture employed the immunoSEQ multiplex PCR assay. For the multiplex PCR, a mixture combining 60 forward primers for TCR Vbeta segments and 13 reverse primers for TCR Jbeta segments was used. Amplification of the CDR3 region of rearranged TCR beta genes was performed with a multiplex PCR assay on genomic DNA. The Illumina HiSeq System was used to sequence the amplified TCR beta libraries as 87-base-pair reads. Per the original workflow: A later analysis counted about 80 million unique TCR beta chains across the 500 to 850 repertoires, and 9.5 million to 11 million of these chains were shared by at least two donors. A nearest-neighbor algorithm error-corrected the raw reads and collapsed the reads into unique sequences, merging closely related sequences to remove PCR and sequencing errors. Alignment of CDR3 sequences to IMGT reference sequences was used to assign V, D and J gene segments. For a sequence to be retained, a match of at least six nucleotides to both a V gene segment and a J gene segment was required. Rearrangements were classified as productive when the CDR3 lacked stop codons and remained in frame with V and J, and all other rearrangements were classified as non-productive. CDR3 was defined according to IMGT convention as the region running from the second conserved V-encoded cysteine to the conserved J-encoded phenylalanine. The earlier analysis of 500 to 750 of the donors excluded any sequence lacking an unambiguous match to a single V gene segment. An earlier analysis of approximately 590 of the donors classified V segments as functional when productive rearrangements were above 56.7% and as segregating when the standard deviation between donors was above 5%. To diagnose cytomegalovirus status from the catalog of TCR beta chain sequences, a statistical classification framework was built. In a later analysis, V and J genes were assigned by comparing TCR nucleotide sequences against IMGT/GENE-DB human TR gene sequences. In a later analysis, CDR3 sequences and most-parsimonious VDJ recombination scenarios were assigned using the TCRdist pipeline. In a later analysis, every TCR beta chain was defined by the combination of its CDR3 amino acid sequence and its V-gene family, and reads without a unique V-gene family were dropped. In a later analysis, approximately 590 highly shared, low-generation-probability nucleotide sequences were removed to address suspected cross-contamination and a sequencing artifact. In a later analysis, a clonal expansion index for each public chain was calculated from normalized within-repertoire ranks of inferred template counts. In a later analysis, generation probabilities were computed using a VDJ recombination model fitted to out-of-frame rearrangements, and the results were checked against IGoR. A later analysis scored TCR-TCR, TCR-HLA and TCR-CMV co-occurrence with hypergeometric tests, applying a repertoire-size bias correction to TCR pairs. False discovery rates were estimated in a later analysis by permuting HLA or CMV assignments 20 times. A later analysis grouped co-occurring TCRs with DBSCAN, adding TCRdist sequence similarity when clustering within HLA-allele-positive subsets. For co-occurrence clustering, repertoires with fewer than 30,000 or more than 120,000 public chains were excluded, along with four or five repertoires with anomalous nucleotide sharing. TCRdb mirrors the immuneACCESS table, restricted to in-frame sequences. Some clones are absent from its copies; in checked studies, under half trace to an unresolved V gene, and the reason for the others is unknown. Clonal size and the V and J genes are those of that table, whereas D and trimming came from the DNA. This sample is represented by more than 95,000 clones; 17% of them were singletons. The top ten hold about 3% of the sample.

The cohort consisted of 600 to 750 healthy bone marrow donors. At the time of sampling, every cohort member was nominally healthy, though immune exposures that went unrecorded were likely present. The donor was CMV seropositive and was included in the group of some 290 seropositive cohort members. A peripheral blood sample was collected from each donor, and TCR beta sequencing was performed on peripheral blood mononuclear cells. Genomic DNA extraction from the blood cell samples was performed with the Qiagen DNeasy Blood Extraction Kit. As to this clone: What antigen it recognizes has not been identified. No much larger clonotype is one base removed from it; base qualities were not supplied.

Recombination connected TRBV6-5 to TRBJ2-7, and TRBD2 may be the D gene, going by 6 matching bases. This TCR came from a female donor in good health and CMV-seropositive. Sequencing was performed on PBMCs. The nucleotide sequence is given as TGTGCCAGCAGGGGAGGAGGGTACAAGCAGTACTTC. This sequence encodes CASRGGGYKQYF.